These 10 T cell receptor beta chains came from one sample sequenced in a study of technical replicates of blood from several donors. Repertoires were generated with immunoSEQ multiplex PCR, while TCRdb's copy carries only in-frame clones and drops some. The sample records 60,000 to 90,000 clones, just under 97% being singletons. The sample comprised T cells isolated from PBMCs. Source of these receptors: a human donor in good health.

CDR3 amino acids: CASSDRTGAVRTIYF. CDR3 sequence (DNA): TGTGCCAGCAGTGATAGGACAGGGGCCGTTCGAACCATATATTTT. The chain employs TRBV6-1 and TRBJ1-3, with 9 bases lining up with TRBD1. The CDR3 has 15 residues. The germline V gene encodes CDR1 MNHNS and CDR2 SASEGT. J was trimmed by 10 bases and V by 3 bases; bases with no gene match: 10.

The rearrangement joins TRBV2 to TRBJ2-3; TRBD2 matches at 10 bases. This CDR3 is built from 18 residues. Trimming cost V 0 bases and J 4 bases; bases outside gene matches: 10. Germline V CDR1 and CDR2: SNHLY, FYNNEI. The CDR3 DNA is TGTGCCAGCAGTGAAGCGCCGGCTAGCGGGAGTGTGTCAGATACGCAGTATTTT. Amino acid sequence: CASSEAPASGSVSDTQYF.

The CDR3 loop is CASSLARGHTDTQYF. The CDR3 DNA sequence: TGTGCCAGCAGCTTAGCCAGGGGGCATACAGATACGCAGTATTTT. The chain links TRBV11-2 to TRBJ2-3; 8 bases fit TRBD1. CDR3 length: 15 amino acids. Trimming at V came to 1 base and at J to 3 bases, leaving 3 bases not matched to a gene. From germline, CDR1 is SGHAT and CDR2 FQNNGV.

The CDR3 loop is CASSLLNTEAFF. The CDR3 DNA follows: TGTGCCAGCAGCCTTCTAAACACTGAAGCTTTCTTT. The gene calls are TRBV28 and TRBJ1-1; D unresolved. The germline gives CDR1 MDHEN, CDR2 SYDVKM. Trimming shortened V by 6 bases and J by 2 bases, and 7 bases separated the two germline ends. CDR3 length: 12 amino acids.

The CDR3 nucleotides are TGTGCCAGCAGAAGGGACAGTTATAATTCACCCCTCCACTTT. Translated, it gives CASRRDSYNSPLHF. The J gene is TRBJ1-6, the V gene TRBV6-5, with 7 bases fitting TRBD1. The V segment lost 6 bases and the J segment 4 bases; nucleotides outside the gene matches: 3. CDR1 and CDR2 (germline): MNHEY, SVGAGI. The CDR3 covers 14 residues.

For this clone: The same CDR3 can be traced to other DNA sequences in this sample. V gene TRBV2 combines with J gene TRBJ1-2, with D maybe TRBD1 (6 bases). The germline CDR1 and CDR2 sequences are SNHLY and FYNNEI. Between the trimmed V and J ends, which lost 3 bases and 4 bases, there was a span of 6 bases. The CDR3 is made up of 12 amino acids. The CDR3 region is CASSDRGYGYTF. CDR3 bases: TGTGCCAGCAGTGACAGGGGCTATGGCTACACCTTC.

The rearrangement joins TRBV11-2 to TRBJ2-7, with D perhaps matching TRBD2 (7 bases). The V gene's germline CDR1 is SGHAT and CDR2 FQNNGV. Trimming removed 0 bases at V and 0 bases at J, with 12 bases between. CDR3 length equals 16 residues. CDR3 amino acids: CASSLEGEGGSYEQYF. Written as DNA, the CDR3 is TGTGCCAGCAGCTTAGAAGGGGAGGGGGGCTCCTACGAGCAGTACTTC.

The chain is built from TRBV7-9 and TRBJ1-1, with 7 bases fitting TRBD1. Per the germline V gene, CDR1 is SEHNR and CDR2 is FQNEAQ (reference sequence). Trimming at V came to 5 bases and at J to 6 bases, leaving 6 bases not matched to a gene. The CDR3 runs 13 residues. The CDR3, as DNA: TGTGCCAGCAGCGGGAACAGGGGCCCTGAAGCTTTCTTT. Encoded protein: CASSGNRGPEAFF.

This sequence joins TRBV7-9 and TRBJ2-5; 8 bases are shared with TRBD1. The CDR3 runs 14 residues. V trimming: 5 bases; J trimming: 4 bases; junction bases outside the gene matches: 6. Looked up from germline, CDR1 is SEHNR and CDR2 is FQNEAQ (reference sequence). For the CDR3, the DNA is TGTGCCAGCAGCATGCCCGGACAGGGAGAGACCCAGTACTTC. It encodes CASSMPGQGETQYF. The entire variable domain, with the rest obtained from reference TRBV7-9 and TRBJ2-5, is as follows: DTGVSQNPRHKITKRGQNVTFRCDPISEHNRLYWYRQTLGQGPEFLTYFQNEAQLEKSRLLSDRFSAERPKGSFSTLEIQRTEQGDSAMYLCASSMPGQGETQYFGPGTRLLVL.

The chain joins TRBV13 to TRBJ1-2; weak D call: TRBD1 (6 bases). V lost 4 bases and J 6 bases, leaving 15 bases between the germline ends. Germline V gene lookup returns CDR1 PRHDT and CDR2 FYEKMQ (reference sequence). The CDR3 consists of 14 residues. CDR3 coding DNA: TGTGCCAGCAGCTCCACAGGGTCTAGGCATGGCTACACCTTC. It specifies CASSSTGSRHGYTF.